This is a list of T cell receptor beta chains from one sample in a study of cytomegalovirus exposure and HLA in healthy donors. The repertoire was sequenced with immunoSEQ multiplex PCR; TCRdb's copy has only in-frame clones and lacks some. The sample has about 160,000 clones, roughly 73% seen once; the top ten hold about 1.4%. Sequencing used PBMCs. These receptors came from a woman aged 25 to 39 in good health and CMV-seronegative. CDR3s include the opening cysteine and the closing phenylalanine or tryptophan. The D gene is left open where the match is weak. Clone size, where shown, is once, few, many, or a class for clones that have expanded.

d_call: TRBD2
clone_size: .
v_call: TRBV5-6
j_call: TRBJ2-7
cdr3_nt: TGTGCCAGCAGCCCGGCGGGCGGGGGCGAGCAGTACTTC
cdr3_aa: CASSPAGGGEQYF

d_call: .
clone_size: .
v_call: TRBV19
j_call: TRBJ2-1
cdr3_nt: TGTGCCAGTAGTATATACCCTATCTACAATGAGCAGTTCTTC
cdr3_aa: CASSIYPIYNEQFF

d_call: TRBD1
clone_size: .
v_call: TRBV29-1
j_call: TRBJ2-7
cdr3_nt: TGCAGCGTCCTAGCCGGACAGGGAAGTTACGAGCAGTACTTC
cdr3_aa: CSVLAGQGSYEQYF

d_call: .
clone_size: once
v_call: TRBV18
j_call: TRBJ2-3
cdr3_nt: TGTGCCAGCTCACCGACAGAGAACACAGATACGCAGTATTTT
cdr3_aa: CASSPTENTDTQYF

d_call: TRBD2
clone_size: few
v_call: TRBV28
j_call: TRBJ2-1
cdr3_nt: TGTGCCAGCAGTTCCTACCTCGGGGGGAGCTCCTACAATGAGCAGTTCTTC
cdr3_aa: CASSSYLGGSSYNEQFF

d_call: .
clone_size: .
v_call: TRBV6-6
j_call: TRBJ1-2
cdr3_nt: TGTGCCAGCAGCCTCAGGACAGTCTATGGCTACACCTTC
cdr3_aa: CASSLRTVYGYTF

d_call: TRBD2
clone_size: .
v_call: TRBV27
j_call: TRBJ2-1
cdr3_nt: TGTGCCAGCAGTTCACGCGCCCTAGGACTAGCGGGTCACGAGCAGTTCTTC
cdr3_aa: CASSSRALGLAGHEQFF

d_call: .
clone_size: .
v_call: TRBV30
j_call: TRBJ1-2
cdr3_nt: TGTGCCTGGAGTGTACAGAGAAAGAACTATGGCTACACCTTC
cdr3_aa: CAWSVQRKNYGYTF

d_call: .
clone_size: once
v_call: TRBV6-6
j_call: TRBJ1-4
cdr3_nt: TGTGCCAGCAGTTACATGTTCAGCGCTTTACAGGAACTGTTTTTT
cdr3_aa: CASSYMFSALQELFF

d_call: TRBD1
clone_size: .
v_call: TRBV30
j_call: TRBJ1-2
cdr3_nt: TGTGCCTGGAAGCTAGGAGGGGGCAGGGTGAACTATGGCTACACCTTC
cdr3_aa: CAWKLGGGRVNYGYTF

d_call: TRBD2
clone_size: once
v_call: TRBV6-1
j_call: TRBJ2-7
cdr3_nt: TGTGCCAGCGGCCCCCAAACAGCGGGGGGCTACGAGCAGTACTTC
cdr3_aa: CASGPQTAGGYEQYF

d_call: .
clone_size: .
v_call: TRBV5-1
j_call: TRBJ2-3
cdr3_nt: TGCGCCAGCAGCTTGAGGGGTCAGGTCACAGATACGCAGTATTTT
cdr3_aa: CASSLRGQVTDTQYF

d_call: TRBD1
clone_size: few
v_call: TRBV14
j_call: TRBJ1-4
cdr3_nt: TGTGCCAGCAGCCAGTACAGGGGGCACACTAATGAAAAACTGTTTTTT
cdr3_aa: CASSQYRGHTNEKLFF

d_call: TRBD1
clone_size: once
v_call: TRBV6-5
j_call: TRBJ1-3
cdr3_nt: TGTGCCAGCAGTTCGTGGACAGGGACTCCTGGAAACACCATATATTTT
cdr3_aa: CASSSWTGTPGNTIYF

d_call: .
clone_size: .
v_call: TRBV21-1
j_call: TRBJ2-7
cdr3_nt: TGTGCCAGCAGCCGCAGCATGGCGGGCCCCTACGAGCAGTACTTC
cdr3_aa: CASSRSMAGPYEQYF

d_call: TRBD1
clone_size: .
v_call: TRBV30
j_call: TRBJ1-1
cdr3_nt: TGTGCCTGGAGTCATGGGACAGGTGAAGCTTTCTTT
cdr3_aa: CAWSHGTGEAFF

d_call: TRBD1
clone_size: .
v_call: TRBV2
j_call: TRBJ1-1
cdr3_nt: TGTGCCAGCAGTAAGGGACAGGGGATCCCTGAAGCTTTCTTT
cdr3_aa: CASSKGQGIPEAFF

d_call: TRBD1
clone_size: .
v_call: TRBV4-1
j_call: TRBJ1-5
cdr3_nt: TGCGCCAGCAGCCAAGTGCCTAGGACAGGGTTCAATCAGCCCCAGCATTTT
cdr3_aa: CASSQVPRTGFNQPQHF

d_call: .
clone_size: .
v_call: TRBV2
j_call: TRBJ1-1
cdr3_nt: TGTGCCAGCAGTGATGTGTCTAAGAACACTGAAGCTTTCTTT
cdr3_aa: CASSDVSKNTEAFF

d_call: TRBD2
clone_size: .
v_call: TRBV6-1
j_call: TRBJ2-1
cdr3_nt: TGTGCCAGCAGTGAACAGGGACTAGTCACCCGGGGCCCTTCCAATGAGCAGTTCTTC
cdr3_aa: CASSEQGLVTRGPSNEQFF

d_call: .
clone_size: once
v_call: TRBV2
j_call: TRBJ2-3
cdr3_nt: TGTGCCAGCAGTGAGGCGCTAGCAGATACGCAGTATTTT
cdr3_aa: CASSEALADTQYF

d_call: .
clone_size: .
v_call: TRBV7-6
j_call: TRBJ2-2
cdr3_nt: TGTGCCAGCAGCTTAGACGGGACTCTAAACACCGGGGAGCTGTTTTTT
cdr3_aa: CASSLDGTLNTGELFF

d_call: .
clone_size: .
v_call: TRBV11-2
j_call: TRBJ1-6
cdr3_nt: TGTGCCAGCACCCCCTGGGGGGGGGAGGGTTCACCCCTCCACTTT
cdr3_aa: CASTPWGGEGSPLHF

d_call: .
clone_size: .
v_call: TRBV9
j_call: TRBJ1-1
cdr3_nt: TGTGCCAGCAGCGCCCTGACAGAGGAAGCTTTCTTT
cdr3_aa: CASSALTEEAFF

d_call: TRBD1
clone_size: few
v_call: TRBV11-2
j_call: TRBJ2-7
cdr3_nt: TGTGCCAGCAGCCCGAGGGACAGACCTTACGAGCAGTACTTC
cdr3_aa: CASSPRDRPYEQYF

d_call: .
clone_size: .
v_call: TRBV13
j_call: TRBJ1-6
cdr3_nt: TGTGCCAGCAGCTTAGACAGGGATCATAATTCACCCCTCCACTTT
cdr3_aa: CASSLDRDHNSPLHF

d_call: TRBD1
clone_size: .
v_call: TRBV6-1
j_call: TRBJ1-4
cdr3_nt: TGTGCCAGCAACCGACAGGGGACAATTGAAAAACTGTTTTTT
cdr3_aa: CASNRQGTIEKLFF

d_call: TRBD1
clone_size: .
v_call: TRBV19
j_call: TRBJ1-2
cdr3_nt: TGTGCCAGTAGTCTAATCCCGGGACAGGGAAGGGGAGACTATGGCTACACCTTC
cdr3_aa: CASSLIPGQGRGDYGYTF

d_call: TRBD2
clone_size: .
v_call: TRBV28
j_call: TRBJ2-3
cdr3_nt: TGTGCCAGCAACAACGGGGGGGCCGCAACAGATACGCAGTATTTT
cdr3_aa: CASNNGGAATDTQYF

d_call: TRBD2
clone_size: .
v_call: TRBV5-1
j_call: TRBJ2-1
cdr3_nt: TGCGCCAGCAGCTTGTGGGCTAGCGGAGAGCAGTTCTTC
cdr3_aa: CASSLWASGEQFF

d_call: TRBD1
clone_size: .
v_call: TRBV9
j_call: TRBJ1-3
cdr3_nt: TGTGCCAGCAGCGTAGGAGGGACAGGGTTATCTGGAAACACCATATATTTT
cdr3_aa: CASSVGGTGLSGNTIYF

d_call: .
clone_size: .
v_call: TRBV30
j_call: TRBJ2-2
cdr3_nt: TGTGCCGTACAGGGTTATAGCACCGGGGAGCTGTTTTTT
cdr3_aa: CAVQGYSTGELFF

d_call: TRBD1
clone_size: .
v_call: TRBV5-6
j_call: TRBJ1-2
cdr3_nt: TGTGCCAGCAGCCCGGGACAGTTTGGCTACACCTTC
cdr3_aa: CASSPGQFGYTF

d_call: .
clone_size: .
v_call: TRBV5-1
j_call: TRBJ2-2
cdr3_nt: TGCGCCAGCAGCCGCGGGGCAGCGAACACCGGGGAGCTGTTTTTT
cdr3_aa: CASSRGAANTGELFF

d_call: .
clone_size: .
v_call: TRBV5-1
j_call: TRBJ2-2
cdr3_nt: TGCGCCAGCAGCCGAGGGGACTTTTTGAACACCGGGGAGCTGTTTTTT
cdr3_aa: CASSRGDFLNTGELFF

d_call: .
clone_size: .
v_call: TRBV4-1
j_call: TRBJ2-7
cdr3_nt: TGCGCCAGCAGCCAAGATCGGGTCTGGCACGAGCAGTACTTC
cdr3_aa: CASSQDRVWHEQYF

d_call: .
clone_size: .
v_call: TRBV19
j_call: TRBJ1-5
cdr3_nt: TGTGCCAGTACGTCCGGCGGGGGGCGCATCTTTCAGCCCCAGCATTTT
cdr3_aa: CASTSGGGRIFQPQHF

d_call: TRBD2
clone_size: once
v_call: TRBV10-3
j_call: TRBJ2-2
cdr3_nt: TGTGCCCACGGAGCTAGCGGGGGGCCGGGAACCGGGGAGCTGTTTTTT
cdr3_aa: CAHGASGGPGTGELFF

d_call: .
clone_size: .
v_call: TRBV9
j_call: TRBJ1-3
cdr3_nt: TGTGCCAGCAGCGTGCGGGGGGACACAGTGCCTGGAAACACCATATATTTT
cdr3_aa: CASSVRGDTVPGNTIYF

d_call: .
clone_size: .
v_call: TRBV5-1
j_call: TRBJ1-6
cdr3_nt: TGCGCCAGCTCCTCCCGGGAGACGGGAGGTAATAATTCACCCCTCCACTTT
cdr3_aa: CASSSRETGGNNSPLHF

d_call: .
clone_size: once
v_call: TRBV18
j_call: TRBJ2-7
cdr3_nt: TGTGCCAGCTCACCAGGGGGCACCTCGTCCTACGAGCAGTACTTC
cdr3_aa: CASSPGGTSSYEQYF

d_call: .
clone_size: few
v_call: TRBV6-1
j_call: TRBJ1-2
cdr3_nt: TGTGCCAGCAGTGAATCTTGGGCAGGTGGTGGCTACACCTTC
cdr3_aa: CASSESWAGGGYTF

d_call: .
clone_size: once
v_call: TRBV29-1
j_call: TRBJ1-1
cdr3_nt: TGCAGCGTTCGAAAGGGACACAGGAACACTGAAGCTTTCTTT
cdr3_aa: CSVRKGHRNTEAFF

d_call: TRBD1
clone_size: .
v_call: TRBV28
j_call: TRBJ2-7
cdr3_nt: TGTGCCAGCAGACATGGACAGGGGGCCTACGAGCAGTACTTC
cdr3_aa: CASRHGQGAYEQYF

d_call: .
clone_size: .
v_call: TRBV5-1
j_call: TRBJ2-7
cdr3_nt: TGCGCCAGCAGCCTCCTGGGGGGCGAGCAGTACTTC
cdr3_aa: CASSLLGGEQYF

d_call: TRBD2
clone_size: .
v_call: TRBV5-1
j_call: TRBJ2-1
cdr3_nt: TGCGCCAGCAGCGCGAGCGGGGGAACCTACAATGAGCAGTTCTTC
cdr3_aa: CASSASGGTYNEQFF

d_call: .
clone_size: .
v_call: TRBV5-1
j_call: TRBJ2-1
cdr3_nt: TGCGCCAGCAGCTCACAGGGATCTGAGCAGTTCTTC
cdr3_aa: CASSSQGSEQFF

d_call: TRBD1
clone_size: .
v_call: TRBV27
j_call: TRBJ1-1
cdr3_nt: TGTGCCAGCAGTGCTATAGCAGGGGGCGGCACTGAAGCTTTCTTT
cdr3_aa: CASSAIAGGGTEAFF

d_call: .
clone_size: few
v_call: TRBV5-1
j_call: TRBJ2-3
cdr3_nt: TGCGCCAGCAGCTTGAACAGGGATACGCAGTATTTT
cdr3_aa: CASSLNRDTQYF

d_call: .
clone_size: few
v_call: TRBV6-5
j_call: TRBJ1-1
cdr3_nt: TGTGCCAGCAGTTACTCAGGGGCGAACACTGAAGCTTTCTTT
cdr3_aa: CASSYSGANTEAFF

d_call: .
clone_size: .
v_call: TRBV28
j_call: TRBJ2-1
cdr3_nt: TGTGCCAGCAAAGTGAGTGGCAATGAGCAGTTCTTC
cdr3_aa: CASKVSGNEQFF

d_call: TRBD1
clone_size: once
v_call: TRBV5-4
j_call: TRBJ1-1
cdr3_nt: TGTGCCAGCAGCGTGGCAGCAGGGGGGAACACTGAAGCTTTCTTT
cdr3_aa: CASSVAAGGNTEAFF

d_call: .
clone_size: few
v_call: TRBV19
j_call: TRBJ1-5
cdr3_nt: TGTGCCAGTAGTACAGGGGGCAATCAGCCCCAGCATTTT
cdr3_aa: CASSTGGNQPQHF

d_call: .
clone_size: .
v_call: TRBV2
j_call: TRBJ1-5
cdr3_nt: TGTGCCAGCAGTGATGCGTATAGCAATCAGCCCCAGCATTTT
cdr3_aa: CASSDAYSNQPQHF

d_call: .
clone_size: once
v_call: TRBV5-1
j_call: TRBJ2-1
cdr3_nt: TGCGCCAGCAGTCCCCCCGGAGGGTCCTACAATGAGCAGTTCTTC
cdr3_aa: CASSPPGGSYNEQFF

d_call: .
clone_size: once
v_call: TRBV5-1
j_call: TRBJ2-7
cdr3_nt: TGCGCCAGCAGCTTGGACCTATCCTACGAGCAGTACTTC
cdr3_aa: CASSLDLSYEQYF